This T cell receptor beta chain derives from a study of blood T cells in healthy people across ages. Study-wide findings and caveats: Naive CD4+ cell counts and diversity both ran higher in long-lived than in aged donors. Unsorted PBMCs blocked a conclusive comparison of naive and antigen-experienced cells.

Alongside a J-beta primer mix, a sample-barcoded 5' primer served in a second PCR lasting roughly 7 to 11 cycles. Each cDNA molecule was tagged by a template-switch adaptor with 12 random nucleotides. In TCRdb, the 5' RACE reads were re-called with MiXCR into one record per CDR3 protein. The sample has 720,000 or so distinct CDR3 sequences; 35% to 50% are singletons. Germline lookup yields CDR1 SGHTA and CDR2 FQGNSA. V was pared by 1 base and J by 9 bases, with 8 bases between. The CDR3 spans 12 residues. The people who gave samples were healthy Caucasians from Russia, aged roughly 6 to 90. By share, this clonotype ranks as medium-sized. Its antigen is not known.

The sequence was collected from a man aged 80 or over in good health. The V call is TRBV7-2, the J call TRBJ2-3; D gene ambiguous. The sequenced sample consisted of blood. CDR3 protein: CASSLGQSTQYF. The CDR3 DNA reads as TGTGCCAGCAGCTTAGGCCAGTCAACGCAGTATTTT.